Listed here are 5 T cell receptor beta chains from one sample, sequenced in a study of PD-1 blockade in mismatch repair-deficient tumors. The table came from immunoSEQ multiplex PCR; TCRdb's copy has only in-frame clones and leaves some out. This sample carries over 100,000 clones, approximately 80% of them seen once, and the ten largest clones take roughly 4.5%. The sequencing here drew on peripheral blood, taken 60 weeks after starting pembrolizumab. These receptors were obtained from an adult with mismatch repair-deficient cancer.

This chain links TRBV13 with TRBJ2-5; D gene uncertain. Trimming stripped 5 bases from V and 5 bases from J, with 12 bases between. Germline V gene lookup returns CDR1 PRHDT and CDR2 FYEKMQ (reference sequence). This CDR3 is 13 amino acids long. The CDR3 here is CASSPEVLETQYF. DNA for the CDR3: TGTGCCAGCAGCCCCGAGGTCCTGGAGACCCAGTACTTC. Using reference TRBV13 and TRBJ2-5 for the parts outside the CDR3, the full variable domain is AAGVIQSPRHLIKEKRETATLKCYPIPRHDTVYWYQQGPGQDPQFLISFYEKMQSDKGSIPDRFSAQQFSDYHSELNMSSLELGDSALYFCASSPEVLETQYFGPGTRLLVL.

The J gene is TRBJ2-6, the V gene TRBV9; 7 positions agree with TRBD2. Germline lookup yields CDR1 SGDLS and CDR2 YYNGEE. This CDR3 region has 18 residues. The V segment lost 6 bases and the J segment 4 bases; nucleotides outside the gene matches: 16. CDR3 DNA sequence: TGTGCCAGCACCCCTCGGGGAGGGTGGATAGGAGGGGCCAACGTCCTGACTTTC. It translates to CASTPRGGWIGGANVLTF.

The chain combines TRBV9 with TRBJ1-3; D unresolved. This CDR3 contains 12 residues. V lost 0 bases, J lost 4 bases, and 2 bases lay in between. In germline, CDR1 is SGDLS, CDR2 YYNGEE. The CDR3 DNA sequence: TGTGCCAGCAGCGTAGTCGGAAACACCATATATTTT. Protein: CASSVVGNTIYF.

The gene calls are TRBV19 and TRBJ1-2, with no clear D. Germline lookup yields CDR1 LNHDA and CDR2 SQIVND (reference sequence). Trimming cost V 3 bases and J 5 bases, with 16 bases left between them. The CDR3 is 15 residues long. The CDR3 is CASSIGPEWWYGYTF. As DNA, the CDR3 is TGTGCCAGTAGTATCGGGCCGGAGTGGTGGTATGGCTACACCTTC.

The chain employs TRBV6-5 and TRBJ2-1; no definite D call. V shed 0 bases and J shed 9 bases, with 9 bases lying between them. CDR1 MNHEY and CDR2 SVGAGI come from the germline V gene. There are 13 residues in the CDR3. The DNA of the CDR3 is TGTGCCAGCAGTTACTCTGAGACGGGTGAGCAGTTCTTC. It encodes CASSYSETGEQFF.